Each of the 9 T cell receptor beta chains below was sequenced from the same sample in a study of shared clonotypes between healthy human individuals. Some clones are missing from TCRdb's copy, which holds only in-frame ones; the method was immunoSEQ multiplex PCR. The sample contains millions of clones, about 92% of which appear only once. Sequenced sample: naive CD4+ T cells from PBMCs. The subset here: CD45RA+ positively selected. Source of these receptors: a man between 18 and 35 years old in good health. Some clones in this sample may be carry-over from other donors' samples.

The CDR3 protein is CASSPIPGGNQPQHF. The CDR3 nucleotides are TGTGCCAGCAGTCCCATCCCAGGGGGCAATCAGCCCCAGCATTTT. The chain has TRBV28 and TRBJ1-5; TRBD1 is a possible D gene (6 bases). Germline V gene lookup returns CDR1 MDHEN and CDR2 SYDVKM. V was trimmed by 5 bases and J by 2 bases, leaving 13 bases between them. CDR3 size: 15 residues.

The chain carries TRBV5-1 and TRBJ2-5; 8 bases are shared with TRBD2. The CDR3 extends over 15 amino acids. Germline V CDR1 and CDR2: SGHRS, YFSETQ. V shed 4 bases and J 2 bases; nucleotides not matched to a gene: 7. The CDR3 DNA reads TGCGCCAGCAGCCGCGAGGCTAGCGGGCAAGAGACCCAGTACTTC. Translated: CASSREASGQETQYF. Complete variable domain (other parts from reference TRBV5-1 and TRBJ2-5): KAGVTQTPRYLIKTRGQQVTLSCSPISGHRSVSWYQQTPGQGLQFLFEYFSETQRNKGNFPGRFSGRQFSNSRSEMNVSTLELGDSALYLCASSREASGQETQYFGPGTRLLVL.

V usage is TRBV5-4 and J usage is TRBJ2-3; possible D gene TRBD1, 5 bases. Between the trimmed V and J ends, which lost 2 bases and 0 bases, there was a span of 16 bases. CDR1 is SGHNT and CDR2 is YYREEE in the germline V gene (reference sequence). The CDR3 sequence is 17 residues long. CDR3 protein: CASSFSPQGSSTDTQYF. The CDR3 DNA follows: TGTGCCAGCAGCTTCTCGCCCCAGGGCTCTAGCACAGATACGCAGTATTTT.

The V gene is TRBV15, the J gene TRBJ2-5, with 8 bases matching TRBD2. The J segment lost 5 bases and the V segment lost 1 base, leaving 12 bases of the junction unmatched. This CDR3 has 17 amino acids. CDR1 and CDR2 from the germline V gene are LNHNV and YYDKDF (reference sequence). DNA for the CDR3: TGTGCCACCAGCAGAGCATCCGCGGGGCGCGGGGGGGAGACCCAGTACTTC. Translation gives CATSRASAGRGGETQYF.

The chain uses TRBV15 and TRBJ2-7, with 8 bases matching TRBD1. The germline gives CDR1 LNHNV, CDR2 YYDKDF (reference sequence). The CDR3 covers 15 residues. Unmatched junction bases numbered 6, after V lost 5 bases and J lost 0 bases. The DNA of the CDR3 is TGTGCCACCAGCCTCCGGACAGGGAGCTCCTACGAGCAGTACTTC. Protein product: CATSLRTGSSYEQYF.

With respect to this clone: This CDR3 is also generated by other DNA sequences in the sample. This chain joins TRBV6-5 and TRBJ2-2; D tentatively fits TRBD1 or TRBD2 (5 bases each). Germline CDR1 is MNHEY and CDR2 is SVGAGI. This CDR3 region has 14 residues. V was trimmed by 2 bases and J by 1 base, leaving 5 bases between them. This chain's CDR3 is CASSYGGNTGELFF. Here the CDR3 DNA reads TGTGCCAGCAGTTACGGGGGGAACACCGGGGAGCTGTTTTTT.

This clone has a single count. This chain links TRBV11-2 with TRBJ1-2; D unresolved. CDR3 size: 13 residues. Trimming shortened V by 0 bases and J by 5 bases, and 7 bases separated the two germline ends. Germline lookup yields CDR1 SGHAT and CDR2 FQNNGV. In DNA, the CDR3 is TGTGCCAGCAGCTTAGATTCGGGGTATGGCTACACCTTC. This encodes CASSLDSGYGYTF.

V gene TRBV28 combines with J gene TRBJ2-3; D perhaps matches TRBD1 (5 bases). V dropped 6 bases and J dropped 6 bases, with 22 bases sitting between them. CDR3 length: 16 residues. Germline V lookup: CDR1 MDHEN, CDR2 SYDVKM. CDR3 loop: CASSIEGAGLGDTQYF. The CDR3 DNA sequence: TGTGCCAGCAGCATCGAAGGGGCCGGATTGGGGGATACGCAGTATTTT.

V gene TRBV6-1 combines with J gene TRBJ2-2; unclear D gene. The CDR3 runs 11 residues. The germline CDR1 and CDR2 sequences are MNHNS and SASEGT. V was trimmed by 8 bases and J by 8 bases, leaving 9 bases between them. The CDR3, as DNA: TGTGCCAGCGAGTTGGCGGGGGAGCTGTTTTTT. Protein sequence: CASELAGELFF.